The clone carrying this T cell receptor (beta chain) was recorded a few times. The sample belongs to a study of blood T cell repertoires in COVID-19. Generated by immunoSEQ multiplex PCR, the TCRdb table keeps only in-frame clones and is missing some. The sample shows 200,000 to 250,000 clones, approximately 81% of them seen only once. The V gene lost 3 bases and the J gene lost 7 bases, with 10 bases spanning the gap. There are 14 residues in the CDR3. Germline CDR1 and CDR2: SNHLY and FYNNEI. The source is a man aged 40-49 years with acute or convalescent COVID-19. The genes are TRBV2 and TRBJ1-6; D not certain. The sequenced sample was peripheral blood. The CDR3, as DNA: TGTGCCAGCAGTGACGGACTCACCAATTCACCCCTCCACTTT. Translation gives CASSDGLTNSPLHF.